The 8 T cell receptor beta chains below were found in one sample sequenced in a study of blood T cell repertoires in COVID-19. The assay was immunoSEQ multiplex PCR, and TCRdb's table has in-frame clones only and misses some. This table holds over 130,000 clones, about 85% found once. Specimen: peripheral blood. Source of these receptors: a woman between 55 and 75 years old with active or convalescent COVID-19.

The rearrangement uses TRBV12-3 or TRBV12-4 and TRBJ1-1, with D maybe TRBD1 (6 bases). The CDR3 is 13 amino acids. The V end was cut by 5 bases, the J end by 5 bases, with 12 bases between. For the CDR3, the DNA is TGTGCCAGCAGTGCAGGGGTTGGGACTGAAGCTTTCTTT. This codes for CASSAGVGTEAFF.

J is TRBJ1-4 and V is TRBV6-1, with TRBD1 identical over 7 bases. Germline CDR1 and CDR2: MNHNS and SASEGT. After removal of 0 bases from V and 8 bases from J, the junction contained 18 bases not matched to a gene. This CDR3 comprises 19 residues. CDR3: CASSEALGGSGTVSEKLFF. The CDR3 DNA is TGTGCCAGCAGTGAAGCGCTTGGGGGCAGTGGGACAGTTTCGGAAAAACTGTTTTTT.

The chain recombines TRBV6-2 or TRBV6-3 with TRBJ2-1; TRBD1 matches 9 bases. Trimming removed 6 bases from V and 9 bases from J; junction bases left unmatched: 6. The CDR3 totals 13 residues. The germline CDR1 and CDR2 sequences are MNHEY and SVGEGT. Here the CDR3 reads CASSPTGGGEQFF. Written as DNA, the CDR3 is TGTGCCAGCAGCCCTACAGGGGGCGGTGAGCAGTTCTTC.

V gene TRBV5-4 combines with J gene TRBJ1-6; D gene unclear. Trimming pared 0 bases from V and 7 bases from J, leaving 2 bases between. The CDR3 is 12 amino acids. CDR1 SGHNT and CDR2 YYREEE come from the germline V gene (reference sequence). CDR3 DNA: TGTGCCAGCAGCTTGGTAAATTCACCCCTCCACTTT. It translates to CASSLVNSPLHF. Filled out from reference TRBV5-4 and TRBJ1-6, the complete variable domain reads ETGVTQSPTHLIKTRGQQVTLRCSSQSGHNTVSWYQQALGQGPQFIFQYYREEENGRGNFPPRFSGLQFPNYSSELNVNALELDDSALYLCASSLVNSPLHFGNGTRLTVT.

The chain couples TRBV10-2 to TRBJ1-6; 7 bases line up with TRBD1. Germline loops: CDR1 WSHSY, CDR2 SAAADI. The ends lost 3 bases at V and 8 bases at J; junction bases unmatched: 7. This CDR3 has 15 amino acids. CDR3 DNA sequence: TGCGCCAGCAGTGACAGGGGGATAACGGATTCACCCCTCCACTTT. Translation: CASSDRGITDSPLHF.

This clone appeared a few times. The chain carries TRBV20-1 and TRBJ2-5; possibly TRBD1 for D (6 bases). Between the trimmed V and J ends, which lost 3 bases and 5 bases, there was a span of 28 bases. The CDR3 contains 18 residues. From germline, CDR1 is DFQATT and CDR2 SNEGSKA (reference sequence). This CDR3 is CSASSPRAVGRGQETQYF. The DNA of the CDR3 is TGCAGTGCTAGTTCCCCTCGAGCCGTGGGCAGGGGTCAGGAGACCCAGTACTTC.

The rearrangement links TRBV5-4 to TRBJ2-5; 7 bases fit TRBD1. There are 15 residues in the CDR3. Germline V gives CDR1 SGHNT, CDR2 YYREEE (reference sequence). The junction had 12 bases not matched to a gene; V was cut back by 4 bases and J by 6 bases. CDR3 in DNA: TGTGCCAGCAGCCTGAAGGGACAGCCTGAACAGACCCAGTACTTC. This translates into CASSLKGQPEQTQYF.

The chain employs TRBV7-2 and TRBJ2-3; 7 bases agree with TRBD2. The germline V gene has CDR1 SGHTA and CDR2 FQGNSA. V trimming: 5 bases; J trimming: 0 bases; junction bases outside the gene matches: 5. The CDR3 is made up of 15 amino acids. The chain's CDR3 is CASSIQRGSTDTQYF. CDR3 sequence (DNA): TGTGCCAGCAGCATTCAGCGGGGAAGCACAGATACGCAGTATTTT.